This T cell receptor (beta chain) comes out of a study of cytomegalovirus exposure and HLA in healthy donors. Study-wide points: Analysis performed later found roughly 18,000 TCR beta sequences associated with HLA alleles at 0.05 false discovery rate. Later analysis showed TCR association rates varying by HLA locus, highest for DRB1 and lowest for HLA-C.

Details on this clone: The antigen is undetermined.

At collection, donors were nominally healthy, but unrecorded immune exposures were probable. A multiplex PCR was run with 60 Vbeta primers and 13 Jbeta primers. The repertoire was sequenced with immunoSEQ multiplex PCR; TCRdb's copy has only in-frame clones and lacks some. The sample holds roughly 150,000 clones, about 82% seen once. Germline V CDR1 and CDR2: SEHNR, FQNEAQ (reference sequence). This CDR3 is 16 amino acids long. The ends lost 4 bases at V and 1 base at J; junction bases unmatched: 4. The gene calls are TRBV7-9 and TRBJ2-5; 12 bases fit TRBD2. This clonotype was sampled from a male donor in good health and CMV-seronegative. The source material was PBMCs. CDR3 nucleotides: TGTGCCAGCAGCTGGACTAGCGGGGCCTCCCAAGAGACCCAGTACTTC. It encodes CASSWTSGASQETQYF.